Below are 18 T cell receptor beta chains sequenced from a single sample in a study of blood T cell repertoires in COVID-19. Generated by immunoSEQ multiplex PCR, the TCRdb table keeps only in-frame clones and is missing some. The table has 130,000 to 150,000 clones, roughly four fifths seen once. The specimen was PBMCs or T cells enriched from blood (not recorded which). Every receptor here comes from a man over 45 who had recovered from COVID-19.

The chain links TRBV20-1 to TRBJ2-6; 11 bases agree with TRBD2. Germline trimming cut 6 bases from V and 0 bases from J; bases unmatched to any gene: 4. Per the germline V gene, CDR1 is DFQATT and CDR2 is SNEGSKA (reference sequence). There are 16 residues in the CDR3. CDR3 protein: CSASSGGASGANVLTF. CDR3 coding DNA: TGCAGTGCAAGTAGCGGGGGGGCCTCTGGGGCCAACGTCCTGACTTTC.

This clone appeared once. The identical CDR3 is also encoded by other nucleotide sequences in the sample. CDR3 in amino acids: CASSLTGNQPQHF. CDR3 in DNA: TGTGCCAGCAGCTTAACCGGGAATCAGCCCCAGCATTTT. The chain uses TRBV7-3 and TRBJ1-5; D gene unclear. CDR1 is SGHTA and CDR2 is FQGTGA in the germline V gene. V was cut by 0 bases and J by 4 bases, with 4 bases left in between. The CDR3 has 13 residues.

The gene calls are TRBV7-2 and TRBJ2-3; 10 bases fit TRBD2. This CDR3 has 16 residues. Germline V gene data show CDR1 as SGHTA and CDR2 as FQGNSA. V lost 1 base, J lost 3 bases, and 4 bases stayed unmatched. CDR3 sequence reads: CASSLVVAGGTDTQYF. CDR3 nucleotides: TGTGCCAGCAGCTTAGTCGTAGCGGGGGGAACAGATACGCAGTATTTT. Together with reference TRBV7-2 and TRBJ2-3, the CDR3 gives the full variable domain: GAGVSQSPSNKVTEKGKDVELRCDPISGHTALYWYRQSLGQGLEFLIYFQGNSAPDKSGLPSDRFSAERTGGSVSTLTIQRTQQEDSAVYLCASSLVVAGGTDTQYFGPGTRLTVL.

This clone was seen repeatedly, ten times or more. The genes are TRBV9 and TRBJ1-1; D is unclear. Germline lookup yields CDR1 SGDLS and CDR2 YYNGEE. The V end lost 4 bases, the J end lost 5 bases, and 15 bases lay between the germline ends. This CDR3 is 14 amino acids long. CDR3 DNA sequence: TGTGCCAGCAGCCAAGACTATAGTAGGACTGAAGCTTTCTTT. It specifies CASSQDYSRTEAFF.

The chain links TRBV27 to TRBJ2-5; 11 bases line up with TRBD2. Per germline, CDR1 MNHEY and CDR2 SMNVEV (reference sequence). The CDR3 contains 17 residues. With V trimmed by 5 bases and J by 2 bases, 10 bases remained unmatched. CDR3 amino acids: CASSPQFRLAGQETQYF. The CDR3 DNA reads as TGTGCCAGCAGTCCCCAATTCCGACTAGCGGGGCAAGAGACCCAGTACTTC.

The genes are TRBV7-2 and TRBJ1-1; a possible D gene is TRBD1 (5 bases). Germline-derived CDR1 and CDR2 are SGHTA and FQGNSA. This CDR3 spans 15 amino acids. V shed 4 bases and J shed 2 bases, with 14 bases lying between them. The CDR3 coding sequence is TGTGCCAGCAGCTCCCCCAACAGGTTAAACACTGAAGCTTTCTTT. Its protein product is CASSSPNRLNTEAFF.

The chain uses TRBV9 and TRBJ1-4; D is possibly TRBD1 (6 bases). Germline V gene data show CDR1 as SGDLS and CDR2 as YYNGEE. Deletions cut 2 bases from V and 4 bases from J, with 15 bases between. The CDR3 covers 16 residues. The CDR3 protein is CASSVTMDSVNEKLFF. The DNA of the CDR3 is TGTGCCAGCAGCGTTACTATGGACAGCGTTAATGAAAAACTGTTTTTT.

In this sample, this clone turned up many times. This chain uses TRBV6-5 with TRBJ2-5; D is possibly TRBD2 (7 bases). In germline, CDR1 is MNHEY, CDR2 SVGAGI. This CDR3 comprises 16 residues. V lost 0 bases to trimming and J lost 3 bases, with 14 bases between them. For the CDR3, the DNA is TGTGCCAGCAGTTACTCGGGGCAGGGGAGGGAAGAGACCCAGTACTTC. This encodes CASSYSGQGREETQYF.

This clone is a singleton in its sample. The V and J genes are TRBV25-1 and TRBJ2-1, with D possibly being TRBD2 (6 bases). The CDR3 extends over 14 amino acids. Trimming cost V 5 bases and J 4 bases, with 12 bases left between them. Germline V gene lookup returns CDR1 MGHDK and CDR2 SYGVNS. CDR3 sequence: CASSQSSGYNEQFF. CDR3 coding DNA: TGTGCCAGCAGTCAGAGTAGCGGTTACAATGAGCAGTTCTTC.

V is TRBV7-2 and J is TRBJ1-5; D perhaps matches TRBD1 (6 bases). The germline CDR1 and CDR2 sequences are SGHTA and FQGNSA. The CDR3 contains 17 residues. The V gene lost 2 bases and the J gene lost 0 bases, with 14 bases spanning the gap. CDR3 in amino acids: CASSLIAGTYSNQPQHF. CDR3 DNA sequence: TGTGCCAGCAGCTTAATCGCAGGGACATATAGCAATCAGCCCCAGCATTTT.

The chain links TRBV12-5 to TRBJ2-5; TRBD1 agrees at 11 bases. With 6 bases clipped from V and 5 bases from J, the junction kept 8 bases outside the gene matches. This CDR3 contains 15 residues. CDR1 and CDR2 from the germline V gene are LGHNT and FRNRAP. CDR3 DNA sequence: TGTGCTAGTGGCCCCGGGACAGGGGGGTCCGAGACCCAGTACTTC. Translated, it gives CASGPGTGGSETQYF.

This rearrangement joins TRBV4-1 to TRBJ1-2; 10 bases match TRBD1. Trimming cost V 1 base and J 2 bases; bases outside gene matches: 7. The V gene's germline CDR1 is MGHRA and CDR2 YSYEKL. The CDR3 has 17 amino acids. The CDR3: CASSQALLGQGNYGYTF. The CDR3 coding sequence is TGCGCCAGCAGCCAAGCGCTCTTGGGACAGGGGAACTATGGCTACACCTTC.

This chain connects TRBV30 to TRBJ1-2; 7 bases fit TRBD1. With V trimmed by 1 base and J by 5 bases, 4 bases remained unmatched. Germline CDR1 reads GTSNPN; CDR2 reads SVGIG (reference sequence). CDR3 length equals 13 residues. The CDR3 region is CAWSALTGYGYTF. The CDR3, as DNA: TGTGCCTGGAGTGCCTTGACAGGGTATGGCTACACCTTC.

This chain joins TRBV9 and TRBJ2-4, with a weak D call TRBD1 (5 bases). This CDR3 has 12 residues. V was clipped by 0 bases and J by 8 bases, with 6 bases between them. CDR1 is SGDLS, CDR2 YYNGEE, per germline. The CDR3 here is CASSVVGDIQYF. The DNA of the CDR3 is TGTGCCAGCAGCGTAGTAGGGGACATTCAGTACTTC.

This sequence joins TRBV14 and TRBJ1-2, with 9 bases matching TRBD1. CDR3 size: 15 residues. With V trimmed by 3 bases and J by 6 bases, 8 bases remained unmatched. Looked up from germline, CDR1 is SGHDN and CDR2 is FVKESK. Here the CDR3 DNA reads TGTGCCAGCAGCCACGCCGGACAGGGGAGGCATGGCTACACCTTC. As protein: CASSHAGQGRHGYTF.

CDR3 nucleotides: TGTGCCAGCGGCGGGGGCTACGAGCAGTACTTC. As protein: CASGGGYEQYF. This rearrangement joins TRBV12-3 or TRBV12-4 to TRBJ2-7, with 7 bases that match TRBD2. Trimming cost V 8 bases and J 3 bases; bases outside gene matches: 1. The CDR3 length is 11 residues.

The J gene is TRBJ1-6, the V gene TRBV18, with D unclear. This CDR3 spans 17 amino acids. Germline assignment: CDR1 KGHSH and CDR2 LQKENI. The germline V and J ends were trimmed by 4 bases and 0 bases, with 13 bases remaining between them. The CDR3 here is CASSRGGGGSYNSPLHF. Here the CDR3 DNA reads TGTGCCAGCTCACGTGGAGGCGGAGGCTCCTATAATTCACCCCTCCACTTT.

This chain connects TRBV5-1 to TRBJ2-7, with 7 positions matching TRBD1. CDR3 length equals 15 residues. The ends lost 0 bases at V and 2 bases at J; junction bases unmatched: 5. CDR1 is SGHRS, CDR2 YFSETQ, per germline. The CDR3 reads CASSLGGTATYEQYF. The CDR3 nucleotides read TGCGCCAGCAGCTTGGGAGGGACAGCTACCTACGAGCAGTACTTC.